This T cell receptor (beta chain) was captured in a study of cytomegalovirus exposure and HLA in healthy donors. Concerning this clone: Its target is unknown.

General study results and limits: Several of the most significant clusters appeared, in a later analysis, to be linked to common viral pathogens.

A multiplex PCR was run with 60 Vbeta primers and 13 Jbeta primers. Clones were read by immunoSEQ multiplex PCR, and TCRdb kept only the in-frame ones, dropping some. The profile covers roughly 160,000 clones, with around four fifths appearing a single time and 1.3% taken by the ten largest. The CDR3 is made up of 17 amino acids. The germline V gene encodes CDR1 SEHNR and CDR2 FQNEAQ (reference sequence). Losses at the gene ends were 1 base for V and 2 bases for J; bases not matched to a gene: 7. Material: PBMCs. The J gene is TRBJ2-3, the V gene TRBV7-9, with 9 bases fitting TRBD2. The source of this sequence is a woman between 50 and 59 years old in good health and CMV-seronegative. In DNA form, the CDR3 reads TGTGCCAGCAGCTTAGTAGTTAGCGGGGGCCTCACAGATACGCAGTATTTT. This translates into CASSLVVSGGLTDTQYF.